The 16 T cell receptor beta chains below were found in one sample sequenced in a study of cytomegalovirus exposure and HLA in healthy donors. PCR was performed using 60 Vbeta and 13 Jbeta primers. TCRdb keeps only in-frame clones here, not all; method: immunoSEQ multiplex PCR. The data show approximately 140,000 clones, and the top ten clones hold roughly 2.5%. The specimen sequenced was PBMCs. The receptors here all came from a man aged 35 to 55 in good health and CMV-seronegative.

V is TRBV6-1 and J is TRBJ2-5; 10 bases align to TRBD2. The CDR3 sequence is 15 residues long. Germline CDR1 and CDR2: MNHNS and SASEGT. The V gene end was trimmed by 8 bases and the J gene end by 3 bases; junction bases not matched to a gene: 9. In DNA form, the CDR3 reads TGTGCCAGCCCCTCAGCGGGGGGGAAGAAAGAGACCCAGTACTTC. Translation: CASPSAGGKKETQYF.

With respect to this clone: The same CDR3 also results from other DNA sequences found in this sample. V usage is TRBV25-1 and J usage is TRBJ1-4; D remains unclear. The CDR3 runs to 14 residues. Germline V gives CDR1 MGHDK, CDR2 SYGVNS. Trimming cost V 1 base and J 8 bases, with 11 bases left between them. CDR3 DNA: TGTGCCAGCAGTGAATCAGGCCGATTCGAAAAACTGTTTTTT. This gives the protein CASSESGRFEKLFF.

The chain uses TRBV19 and TRBJ2-7; tentative D call: TRBD2 (5 bases). In germline, CDR1 is LNHDA, CDR2 SQIVND (reference sequence). The CDR3 spans 13 residues. Trimming removed 5 bases at V and 3 bases at J, with 11 bases between. CDR3 nucleotides: TGTGCCAGTAGTTACGGACGGGACTACGAGCAGTACTTC. Protein product: CASSYGRDYEQYF.

The CDR3 sequence: CASSKNRGETQYF. CDR3 nucleotide sequence: TGTGCCAGCAGCAAAAATAGGGGGGAGACCCAGTACTTC. The rearrangement joins TRBV7-2 to TRBJ2-5, with D perhaps matching TRBD1 (6 bases). From germline, CDR1 is SGHTA and CDR2 FQGNSA. Trimming left V 5 bases short and J 5 bases short, with 12 bases between. This CDR3 is 13 amino acids long.

This chain uses TRBV7-9 with TRBJ2-5; the match to TRBD2 covers 9 bases. CDR3 size: 17 residues. V was pared by 4 bases and J by 3 bases, with 12 bases of the junction left unmatched. Germline V gene data show CDR1 as SEHNR and CDR2 as FQNEAQ (reference sequence). The DNA for the CDR3 is TGTGCCAGCAGCTATCCCCCGGGGCTAGCGGGGAAAGAGACCCAGTACTTC. Translation gives CASSYPPGLAGKETQYF.

The V call is TRBV6-5, the J call TRBJ2-7, with D unresolved. CDR3 size: 13 residues. The V end was cut by 6 bases, the J end by 3 bases, with 12 bases between. Germline values: CDR1 MNHEY, CDR2 SVGAGI. CDR3 DNA: TGTGCCAGCAGGAGGAGAGAACTCTACGAGCAGTACTTC. Its translation: CASRRRELYEQYF.

V gene TRBV5-4 combines with J gene TRBJ2-1; 10 bases agree with TRBD2. The CDR3 is made up of 18 amino acids. CDR1 is SGHNT and CDR2 is YYREEE in the germline V gene (reference sequence). J gave up 6 bases and V 6 bases, and 18 bases lay outside the gene matches. The DNA of the CDR3 is TGTGCCAGCACCTCGGGGGGGCAAAGGACTAGCGGCGGCAATGAGCAGTTCTTC. Residues: CASTSGGQRTSGGNEQFF. Based on the CDR3 plus reference TRBV5-4 and TRBJ2-1, the full variable domain is ETGVTQSPTHLIKTRGQQVTLRCSSQSGHNTVSWYQQALGQGPQFIFQYYREEENGRGNFPPRFSGLQFPNYSSELNVNALELDDSALYLCASTSGGQRTSGGNEQFFGPGTRLTVL.

The chain joins TRBV11-2 to TRBJ2-3, with 10 bases aligning to TRBD2. J gave up 7 bases and V 5 bases, and 6 bases lay outside the gene matches. The CDR3 runs 14 residues. The germline gives CDR1 SGHAT, CDR2 FQNNGV. CDR3 DNA sequence: TGTGCCAGCAGCCGTAGCGGGGGGTCCTATACGCAGTATTTT. Amino acids: CASSRSGGSYTQYF.

This chain connects TRBV27 to TRBJ1-4, with TRBD1 as a possible D gene (6 bases). Trimming cost V 6 bases and J 8 bases, with 22 bases left between them. Germline V gene data show CDR1 as MNHEY and CDR2 as SMNVEV (reference sequence). This CDR3 region has 16 residues. The CDR3 DNA sequence: TGTGCCAGCAGCCTAGGCAACAGTGGGAGGGGGGAAAAACTGTTTTTT. It codes for CASSLGNSGRGEKLFF.

The rearrangement links TRBV18 to TRBJ2-7; 7 nucleotides line up with TRBD1. From germline, CDR1 is KGHSH and CDR2 LQKENI. V was pared by 1 base and J by 5 bases, with 8 bases of the junction left unmatched. The CDR3 has 15 residues. CDR3 bases: TGTGCCAGCTCACCACGGGAACAGGGGTTCGACGAGCAGTACTTC. Translated, it gives CASSPREQGFDEQYF. The whole variable domain, filled in from reference TRBV18 and TRBJ2-7, reads NAGVMQNPRHLVRRRGQEARLRCSPMKGHSHVYWYRQLPEEGLKFMVYLQKENIIDESGMPKERFSAEFPKEGPSILRIQQVVRGDSAAYFCASSPREQGFDEQYFGPGTRLTVT.

This chain uses TRBV6-1 with TRBJ2-5; TRBD2 matches 11 bases. Germline CDR1 reads MNHNS; CDR2 reads SASEGT. There are 16 residues in the CDR3. V shed 2 bases, J shed 2 bases, and the junction held 4 bases outside the gene matches. The CDR3 DNA sequence: TGTGCCAGCAGTGAAATTACTAGCGGGGGTCAAGAGACCCAGTACTTC. Protein: CASSEITSGGQETQYF.

V and J are TRBV7-9 and TRBJ2-7; perhaps TRBD2 as D (5 bases). This CDR3 comprises 12 residues. In germline, CDR1 is SEHNR, CDR2 FQNEAQ (reference sequence). V was shortened by 1 base and J by 10 bases, with 11 bases between the two germline ends. The CDR3 region is CASSLVGRDQYF. In nucleotides, the CDR3 is TGTGCCAGCAGCTTAGTTGGGAGAGATCAGTACTTC. Combining the CDR3 with reference TRBV7-9 and TRBJ2-7 gives the whole variable domain DTGVSQNPRHKITKRGQNVTFRCDPISEHNRLYWYRQTLGQGPEFLTYFQNEAQLEKSRLLSDRFSAERPKGSFSTLEIQRTEQGDSAMYLCASSLVGRDQYFGPGTRLTVT.

The V call is TRBV6-6, the J call TRBJ2-7, with TRBD2 matching 10 bases. Germline V CDR1 and CDR2: MNHNY, SVGAGI (reference sequence). The CDR3 spans 14 residues. The V gene end was trimmed by 5 bases and the J gene end by 2 bases; junction bases not matched to a gene: 3. The CDR3 nucleotides read TGTGCCAGCAGTCGGACTAGCGGTCCCTACGAGCAGTACTTC. Translation gives CASSRTSGPYEQYF.

The genes are TRBV7-2 and TRBJ2-7; no clear D gene. Trimming took 1 base from V and 3 from J, leaving 7 bases between them. Germline assignment: CDR1 SGHTA and CDR2 FQGNSA. The CDR3 covers 13 residues. The CDR3 spells CASSLGGYYEQYF. The CDR3 nucleotides are TGTGCCAGCAGCTTAGGCGGTTACTACGAGCAGTACTTC.

CDR3 region: CASSDSSTNEKLFF. In nucleotides, the CDR3 is TGTGCCAGCAGTGACAGCTCAACTAATGAAAAACTGTTTTTT. V gene TRBV7-9 combines with J gene TRBJ1-4; D perhaps matches TRBD1 (5 bases). V shed 6 bases and J shed 0 bases, with 8 bases lying between them. The CDR3 spans 14 residues. From germline, CDR1 is SEHNR and CDR2 FQNEAQ (reference sequence).

The chain couples TRBV7-9 to TRBJ1-1; 10 bases match TRBD1. Germline V gene sequence: CDR1 SEHNR, CDR2 FQNEAQ (reference sequence). Unmatched junction bases numbered 5, after V lost 1 base and J lost 0 bases. This CDR3 is 17 amino acids long. DNA of the CDR3: TGTGCCAGCAGCTTAGTTGGGACAGGGGACCTGAACACTGAAGCTTTCTTT. Protein product: CASSLVGTGDLNTEAFF. Full variable domain (rest looked up from reference TRBV7-9 and TRBJ1-1): DTGVSQNPRHKITKRGQNVTFRCDPISEHNRLYWYRQTLGQGPEFLTYFQNEAQLEKSRLLSDRFSAERPKGSFSTLEIQRTEQGDSAMYLCASSLVGTGDLNTEAFFGQGTRLTVV.